These 18 T cell receptor beta chains share one sample of origin, sequenced in a study of shared clonotypes between healthy human individuals. The naive CD8 population came from CD45RO-negative cells selected for CCR7, without terminally differentiated effector memory CD45RA+ cells. Profiling relied on immunoSEQ multiplex PCR, and the TCRdb table lists in-frame clones only, not all of them. This table holds hundreds of thousands of clones, approximately 95% found once. The sample was naive CD8+ T cells sorted from blood. These receptors came from a woman in her 30s in good health.

V and J are TRBV6-1 and TRBJ2-3, with D uncertain. Trimming stripped 7 bases from V and 6 bases from J, with 8 bases between. The length of the CDR3 is 11 residues. Germline-derived CDR1 and CDR2 are MNHNS and SASEGT. CDR3 region: CASMIGDTQYF. The CDR3 nucleotides are TGTGCCAGCATGATAGGGGATACGCAGTATTTT.

The V call is TRBV19, the J call TRBJ2-1, with 7 bases identical to TRBD2. The CDR3 covers 15 residues. Trimming cost V 5 bases and J 2 bases; bases outside gene matches: 6. The germline gives CDR1 LNHDA, CDR2 SQIVND (reference sequence). CDR3 DNA sequence: TGTGCCAGTAGTGTGCTAGCGGAGCCCTACAATGAGCAGTTCTTC. Its translation is CASSVLAEPYNEQFF. Variable domain in full (rest from reference TRBV19 and TRBJ2-1): DGGITQSPKYLFRKEGQNVTLSCEQNLNHDAMYWYRQDPGQGLRLIYYSQIVNDFQKGDIAEGYSVSREKKESFPLTVTSAQKNPTAFYLCASSVLAEPYNEQFFGPGTRLTVL.

The chain recombines TRBV25-1 with TRBJ2-1, with TRBD2 matching 9 bases. There are 14 residues in the CDR3. V lost 6 bases and J lost 9; bases outside the gene matches: 9. Germline V gene data show CDR1 as MGHDK and CDR2 as SYGVNS. DNA for the CDR3: TGTGCCAGCAGGGGGACTAGCTCGGGTTCTGAGCAGTTCTTC. This gives the protein CASRGTSSGSEQFF.

V and J are TRBV6-5 and TRBJ1-6, with 10 bases fitting TRBD1. The CDR3 spans 15 residues. V trimming: 0 bases; J trimming: 8 bases; junction bases outside the gene matches: 1. In germline, CDR1 is MNHEY, CDR2 SVGAGI. CDR3 protein: CASSYSGTGDSPLHF. In nucleotides, the CDR3 is TGTGCCAGCAGTTACTCAGGGACAGGGGATTCACCCCTCCACTTT.

The chain recombines TRBV2 with TRBJ2-3, with TRBD2 as a possible D gene (7 bases). CDR1 and CDR2 (germline): SNHLY, FYNNEI. The V gene lost 10 bases and the J gene lost 3 bases, with 20 bases spanning the gap. This CDR3 contains 15 residues. CDR3 protein: CANVPQGGGTDTQYF. The CDR3 coding sequence is TGTGCCAACGTACCCCAGGGAGGGGGGACAGATACGCAGTATTTT.

The sample holds one count of this clone. The rearrangement joins TRBV28 to TRBJ1-3, with TRBD1 identical over 9 bases. The CDR3 is made up of 16 amino acids. The germline V gene encodes CDR1 MDHEN and CDR2 SYDVKM. With 5 bases clipped from V and 7 bases from J, the junction kept 12 bases outside the gene matches. CDR3 coding DNA: TGTGCCAGCAGTGTGCCAGGGACAGGGATAGAGAACACCATATATTTT. Protein sequence: CASSVPGTGIENTIYF.

The V and J genes are TRBV27 and TRBJ1-5; D possibly corresponds to TRBD1 (6 bases). With 6 bases removed from V and 2 bases from J, the gap between germline ends came to 14 bases. This CDR3 is 15 amino acids long. Germline V CDR1 and CDR2: MNHEY, SMNVEV (reference sequence). The CDR3: CASSSRDTGNQPQHF. In DNA, the CDR3 is TGTGCCAGCAGCTCTAGGGACACCGGCAATCAGCCCCAGCATTTT.

The V and J genes are TRBV4-1 and TRBJ2-7; TRBD1 is a possible D gene (6 bases). With 3 bases removed from V and 8 bases from J, the gap between germline ends came to 14 bases. This CDR3 has 13 residues. Germline V gene sequence: CDR1 MGHRA, CDR2 YSYEKL. CDR3 sequence reads: CASSQADWDKQYF. CDR3 sequence (DNA): TGCGCCAGCAGCCAGGCTGACTGGGACAAGCAGTACTTC.

The chain is built from TRBV28 and TRBJ2-7; 9 nucleotides agree with TRBD1. The CDR3 length is 13 residues. Germline V gene data show CDR1 as MDHEN and CDR2 as SYDVKM. Unmatched junction bases numbered 5, after V lost 6 bases and J lost 5 bases. In DNA, the CDR3 is TGTGCCAGCAGGTGGACAGGGGAAGACGAGCAGTACTTC. Translation: CASRWTGEDEQYF.

The rearrangement joins TRBV9 to TRBJ2-7; D is ambiguous. V lost 0 bases, J lost 5 bases, and 9 bases lay in between. Germline CDR1 and CDR2: SGDLS and YYNGEE. This CDR3 has 13 amino acids. CDR3 in amino acids: CASSVAAHHEQYF. The DNA of the CDR3 is TGTGCCAGCAGCGTAGCCGCTCACCACGAGCAGTACTTC.

This chain uses TRBV13 with TRBJ2-7, with D possibly called TRBD1 or TRBD2 (5 bases each). V lost 5 bases to trimming and J lost 0 bases, with 17 bases between them. Germline-derived CDR1 and CDR2 are PRHDT and FYEKMQ (reference sequence). The CDR3 has 16 residues. The CDR3, as DNA: TGTGCCAGCAGCCCCTGGGGGTCAGGGCGCTCCTACGAGCAGTACTTC. It codes for CASSPWGSGRSYEQYF.

The rearrangement joins TRBV11-1 to TRBJ2-5; TRBD2 matches at 7 bases. J gave up 5 bases and V 0 bases, and 18 bases lay outside the gene matches. The CDR3 extends over 19 amino acids. Germline CDR1 SGHAT, CDR2 FQDESV (reference sequence). This CDR3 is CASSLAYDPPTSNGETQYF. The CDR3, as DNA: TGTGCCAGCAGCTTAGCTTATGACCCACCGACTAGCAACGGGGAGACCCAGTACTTC.

The CDR3 spells CASSHLAGATYEQYF. The CDR3 coding sequence is TGCGCCAGCAGCCACCTAGCGGGGGCAACCTACGAGCAGTACTTC. The genes are TRBV4-1 and TRBJ2-7; 10 nucleotides agree with TRBD2. The CDR3 has 15 residues. Trimming removed 3 bases from V and 2 bases from J; junction bases left unmatched: 4. In germline, CDR1 is MGHRA, CDR2 YSYEKL.

This clone was observed a single time. The rearrangement uses TRBV13 and TRBJ2-1, with 9 bases aligning to TRBD2. Trimming cost V 0 bases and J 9 bases; bases outside gene matches: 6. The germline V gene has CDR1 PRHDT and CDR2 FYEKMQ (reference sequence). This CDR3 region has 15 residues. CDR3 bases: TGTGCCAGCAGCTTAGGGGTAGCGGGAGCCAGTGAGCAGTTCTTC. It is translated as CASSLGVAGASEQFF. Full variable domain (rest looked up from reference TRBV13 and TRBJ2-1): AAGVIQSPRHLIKEKRETATLKCYPIPRHDTVYWYQQGPGQDPQFLISFYEKMQSDKGSIPDRFSAQQFSDYHSELNMSSLELGDSALYFCASSLGVAGASEQFFGPGTRLTVL.

The chain couples TRBV9 to TRBJ2-3; 8 positions agree with TRBD1. This CDR3 spans 16 amino acids. V lost 3 bases, J lost 6 bases, and 12 bases stayed unmatched. Germline CDR1 is SGDLS and CDR2 is YYNGEE. CDR3 in amino acids: CASSGSPGQASDTQYF. DNA of the CDR3: TGTGCCAGCAGCGGATCCCCGGGACAGGCCTCGGATACGCAGTATTTT.

The V call is TRBV5-1, the J call TRBJ2-7; D remains ambiguous. Germline assignment: CDR1 SGHRS and CDR2 YFSETQ. The CDR3 is 16 amino acids. The germline V and J ends were trimmed by 0 bases and 5 bases, with 18 bases remaining between them. The CDR3 DNA reads as TGCGCCAGCAGCTTGGCGTTCCCAGGTGGACCCCACGAGCAGTACTTC. It encodes CASSLAFPGGPHEQYF.

Of note for this clone: Other DNA sequences in this specimen translate into the identical CDR3. This rearrangement joins TRBV30 to TRBJ2-7, with D perhaps matching TRBD2 (5 bases). V was trimmed by 1 base and J by 0 bases, leaving 7 bases between them. There are 13 residues in the CDR3. Germline V gene data show CDR1 as GTSNPN and CDR2 as SVGIG (reference sequence). CDR3 nucleotides: TGTGCCTGGAGTGGAGGGAGCTCCTACGAGCAGTACTTC. It specifies CAWSGGSSYEQYF.

This CDR3 reads CASSPYRQGAEAFF. The DNA of the CDR3 is TGCGCCAGCAGCCCCTATCGACAGGGGGCTGAAGCTTTCTTT. V usage is TRBV4-1 and J usage is TRBJ1-1, with 9 bases identical to TRBD1. Unmatched junction bases numbered 6, after V lost 4 bases and J lost 6 bases. In germline, CDR1 is MGHRA, CDR2 YSYEKL. The CDR3 contains 14 residues.